This T cell receptor beta chain was recorded in a study of blood T cell repertoires in COVID-19. At the level of the study: Researchers got acute and convalescent COVID-19 samples from the United States, Italy and Spain. T cells, B-cell-depleted T cells, or PBMCs provided the cDNA or gDNA that served as material.

As processed by the authors: Estimation of nucleated cell counts was performed using reference gene primer amplification. The data were produced by immunoSEQ multiplex PCR, yet TCRdb's version contains in-frame clones alone and is incomplete. V, J and clone size derive from that table, while D and trimming were established from the DNA sequence. The sample records 60,000 to 65,000 clones, more than 75% being singletons. V was pared by 4 bases and J by 4 bases, with 20 bases between. The V gene's germline CDR1 is LNHDA and CDR2 SQIVND (reference sequence). The CDR3 is 16 amino acids. The gene calls are TRBV19 and TRBJ2-7; D might be TRBD1 (6 bases). Input material: peripheral blood. This TCR was sampled from a human donor in a cohort sampled during active COVID-19. The CDR3 bases are TGTGCCAGTAGTACCGCCCAACAGGGTAGCCCGTACGAGCAGTACTTC. It translates to CASSTAQQGSPYEQYF. The whole variable domain, remainder taken from reference TRBV19 and TRBJ2-7, is DGGITQSPKYLFRKEGQNVTLSCEQNLNHDAMYWYRQDPGQGLRLIYYSQIVNDFQKGDIAEGYSVSREKKESFPLTVTSAQKNPTAFYLCASSTAQQGSPYEQYFGPGTRLTVT.